The 30 T cell receptor beta chains in this list originate from one sample, sequenced in a study of monozygotic twins with inflammatory bowel disease. No DNA is given; TCRdb re-called the 5' RACE reads and lists each CDR3 protein once. Its clone listing holds about 330,000 distinct CDR3 sequences. The sequencing sample was made of blood. These receptors were taken from a human donor with ulcerative colitis or Crohn's disease, or a healthy co-twin of an affected twin (not recorded which).

J is TRBJ2-3 and V is TRBV18; TCRdb calls TRBD2, which cannot be checked without DNA. This CDR3 comprises 15 residues. The germline V gene has CDR1 KGHSH and CDR2 LQKENI. The CDR3 sequence: CASSPRATETDTQYF.

The rearrangement uses TRBV19 and TRBJ2-7; TCRdb lists TRBD1, though no DNA is available to test this call. CDR1 is LNHDA and CDR2 is SQIVND in the germline V gene (reference sequence). The CDR3 is 14 residues long. The CDR3 here is CASRDREVSREQYF.

The rearrangement uses TRBV20-1 and TRBJ2-7; TCRdb lists TRBD2, though no DNA is available to test this call. CDR3 length equals 14 residues. CDR1 and CDR2 (germline): DFQATT, SNEGSKA (reference sequence). The CDR3 loop reads CSGSFSGGAHEQYF.

The chain carries TRBV4-3 and TRBJ1-2. Germline V lookup: CDR1 LGHNA, CDR2 YSLEER. The CDR3 is 14 residues long. CDR3 sequence: CASSQDKGGYGYTF.

The chain combines TRBV7-2 with TRBJ2-1; TCRdb indicates TRBD1, and absent DNA this call remains unverified. Germline V gene lookup returns CDR1 SGHTA and CDR2 FQGNSA. CDR3 length: 14 residues. This CDR3 is CASSLGQGLNEQFF.

The genes are TRBV9 and TRBJ1-2; TCRdb reports TRBD1, a call that lacks DNA to check it against. Germline CDR1 and CDR2: SGDLS and YYNGEE. The CDR3 loop spans 15 amino acids. The CDR3 loop is CASSTHDREAYGYTF.

This rearrangement joins TRBV5-1 to TRBJ2-7; the TCRdb D gene call, TRBD2, has no DNA to confirm it. The CDR3 contains 15 residues. Germline CDR1 is SGHRS and CDR2 is YFSETQ. Here the CDR3 reads CASSLDQGPSYEQYF.

The chain has TRBV6-5 and TRBJ2-7. CDR1 is MNHEY, CDR2 SVGAGI, per germline. The CDR3 spans 13 residues. CDR3: CASSYSEFHEQYF.

The rearrangement joins TRBV12-3 or TRBV12-4 to TRBJ1-3. There are 14 residues in the CDR3. CDR3 in amino acids: CASSFAGVGNTIYF.

The rearrangement joins TRBV9 to TRBJ2-3. The germline V gene encodes CDR1 SGDLS and CDR2 YYNGEE. The CDR3 is 12 residues long. CDR3 region: CASSPRTDTQYF.

V gene TRBV10-3 combines with J gene TRBJ2-7; absent DNA, TCRdb's TRBD1 call cannot be checked. Germline V gene data show CDR1 as ENHRY and CDR2 as SYGVKD. The CDR3 covers 14 residues. CDR3 sequence: CAISPGTGTYEQYF.

The chain recombines TRBV20-1 with TRBJ2-1. CDR1 is DFQATT, CDR2 SNEGSKA, per germline (reference sequence). The CDR3 sequence is 12 residues long. The CDR3 is CSAGLRSNDQFF.

The chain combines TRBV5-1 with TRBJ2-7. CDR3 length: 13 amino acids. Germline-derived CDR1 and CDR2 are SGHRS and YFSETQ. The CDR3 here is CASTRWGNDEQYF.

The chain has TRBV15 and TRBJ2-2; TCRdb returns TRBD1, unconfirmable since there is no DNA. The CDR3 has 21 residues. Germline values: CDR1 LNHNV, CDR2 YYDKDF (reference sequence). CDR3 protein: CATSRGAGDRAYFISSGELFF.

The V call is TRBV20-1, the J call TRBJ1-5. Germline-derived CDR1 and CDR2 are DFQATT and SNEGSKA (reference sequence). This CDR3 is 13 amino acids long. The CDR3 protein is CSAQRASNQPQHF.

The J gene is TRBJ1-4, the V gene TRBV19. Looked up from germline, CDR1 is LNHDA and CDR2 is SQIVND (reference sequence). This CDR3 contains 13 residues. The CDR3 region is CASREGTTEKLFF. Looking up the rest from reference TRBV19 and TRBJ1-4 gives the full variable domain: DGGITQSPKYLFRKEGQNVTLSCEQNLNHDAMYWYRQDPGQGLRLIYYSQIVNDFQKGDIAEGYSVSREKKESFPLTVTSAQKNPTAFYLCASREGTTEKLFFGSGTQLSVL.

CDR3 region: CASSPWTGAGGGTDTQYF. The chain couples TRBV11-1 to TRBJ2-3; TCRdb outputs TRBD1, but without DNA this stays unchecked. Germline V gene data show CDR1 as SGHAT and CDR2 as FQDESV (reference sequence). The CDR3 runs 18 residues.

This chain connects TRBV4-1 to TRBJ2-1; the D call of TRBD2 rests on TCRdb alone, since no DNA is present to check it. CDR1 is MGHRA, CDR2 YSYEKL, per germline. The CDR3 runs 15 residues. The CDR3 sequence is CASSRRTSGSNEQFF.

The chain joins TRBV10-2 to TRBJ2-3; TCRdb selects TRBD1, and the lack of DNA leaves this call unchecked. The CDR3 runs to 15 residues. The germline gives CDR1 WSHSY, CDR2 SAAADI. The CDR3 protein is CASRIQGAVGDTQYF.

This chain uses TRBV12-3 or TRBV12-4 with TRBJ2-7; TCRdb's assignment of TRBD1 cannot be checked, as there is no DNA. This CDR3 region has 15 residues. The CDR3 sequence is CASRQGQGVYYEQYF.

The chain couples TRBV19 to TRBJ2-2; TCRdb proposes TRBD2, but this gene call is untestable without DNA. The CDR3 has 15 amino acids. The V gene's germline CDR1 is LNHDA and CDR2 SQIVND (reference sequence). CDR3 amino acids: CASSGTSSVPGELFF.

This rearrangement joins TRBV5-1 to TRBJ2-2; TCRdb names TRBD2, which stays unverified in the absence of DNA. CDR1 is SGHRS and CDR2 is YFSETQ in the germline V gene. The CDR3 consists of 17 residues. The CDR3 spells CASSLGSTSWNTGELFF.

J is TRBJ1-1 and V is TRBV12-3 or TRBV12-4. CDR3 length: 14 residues. The CDR3 reads CASRRRDGKNEAFF.

The chain carries TRBV5-5 and TRBJ1-4. This CDR3 is built from 14 residues. Germline loops: CDR1 SGHKS, CDR2 YYEKEE (reference sequence). The CDR3 loop is CASSLAASREKLFF. Filled out from reference TRBV5-5 and TRBJ1-4, the complete variable domain reads DAGVTQSPTHLIKTRGQQVTLRCSPISGHKSVSWYQQVLGQGPQFIFQYYEKEERGRGNFPDRFSARQFPNYSSELNVNALLLGDSALYLCASSLAASREKLFFGSGTQLSVL.

The gene calls are TRBV7-9 and TRBJ2-5; TCRdb's D call of TRBD1 is untestable without DNA. Germline V gene sequence: CDR1 SEHNR, CDR2 FQNEAQ (reference sequence). This CDR3 has 14 amino acids. CDR3 region: CASSLPGGQETQYF.

The CDR3 region is CASSPAGVEKLFF. The rearrangement links TRBV4-3 to TRBJ1-4; TCRdb reports TRBD1, a call that lacks DNA to check it against. CDR3 length equals 13 residues. Looked up from germline, CDR1 is LGHNA and CDR2 is YSLEER.

The CDR3 spells CATRGDRGEVNEKLFF. V is TRBV15 and J is TRBJ1-4; TCRdb's assignment of TRBD1 cannot be checked, as there is no DNA. Germline V gene data show CDR1 as LNHNV and CDR2 as YYDKDF (reference sequence). This CDR3 comprises 16 residues. The entire variable domain, with the rest obtained from reference TRBV15 and TRBJ1-4, is as follows: DAMVIQNPRYQVTQFGKPVTLSCSQTLNHNVMYWYQQKSSQAPKLLFHYYDKDFNNEADTPDNFQSRRPNTSFCFLDIRSPGLGDTAMYLCATRGDRGEVNEKLFFGSGTQLSVL.

The V and J genes are TRBV11-2 and TRBJ2-7; TCRdb proposes TRBD2, but this gene call is untestable without DNA. The CDR3 runs 16 residues. Germline assignment: CDR1 SGHAT and CDR2 FQNNGV. The CDR3 sequence is CASSQISGNMGPEQYF.

The chain uses TRBV6-4 and TRBJ2-1; TCRdb gives TRBD2 as the D gene, but with no DNA this cannot be confirmed. This CDR3 is built from 17 residues. The germline CDR1 and CDR2 sequences are MRHNA and SNTAGT. CDR3 sequence: CASSDSKMGAEHNEQFF.

V and J are TRBV20-1 and TRBJ1-2. There are 14 residues in the CDR3. Per the germline V gene, CDR1 is DFQATT and CDR2 is SNEGSKA (reference sequence). The CDR3: CSASLGSTRGGYTF.